This record looks at one TCR beta chain sequence and its context. The data were obtained in a study of shared clonotypes between healthy human individuals. Produced via immunoSEQ multiplex PCR; TCRdb's table is partial and in-frame only. The sample contains about 2.1 million clones, under 95% of which appear only once. Naivety among CD8 cells was defined by CD45RO negativity and positive CCR7 selection, thereby excluding terminally differentiated effector memory CD45RA+ cells. Germline CDR1 MDHEN, CDR2 SYDVKM. This CDR3 has 16 amino acids. V was pared by 5 bases and J by 0 bases, with 6 bases of the junction left unmatched.

V is TRBV28 and J is TRBJ2-1, with TRBD2 matching 8 bases. The specimen sequenced was naive CD8+ T cells from PBMCs. The TCR comes from a man between 18 and 29 years old in good health. Some clones in this sample may be carry-over from other donors' samples. The CDR3 spells CASSVTSGLSYNEQFF. The CDR3, as DNA: TGTGCCAGCAGTGTAACTAGCGGACTCTCCTACAATGAGCAGTTCTTC.